This entry lists 5 T cell receptor beta chains sequenced from one sample in a study of cytomegalovirus exposure and HLA in healthy donors. PCR primers comprised 60 Vbeta and 13 Jbeta primers. Data came from immunoSEQ multiplex PCR; TCRdb stores just in-frame clones and leaves some out. Of 200,000 or so clones in the sample, about 83% are singletons; the top ten hold 6%. Material: PBMCs. These receptors came from a woman aged 30 to 39 in good health and CMV-seropositive.

This clone turned up a few times. V gene TRBV2 combines with J gene TRBJ2-4; 10 positions agree with TRBD1. The CDR3 consists of 13 residues. J lost 7 bases, V lost 6 bases, and 3 bases had no gene match. Germline V gene sequence: CDR1 SNHLY, CDR2 FYNNEI. The CDR3 reads CASSRDRGNIQYF. CDR3 sequence (DNA): TGTGCCAGCAGCCGGGACAGGGGTAACATTCAGTACTTC.

The V call is TRBV5-4, the J call TRBJ2-2; 12 bases agree with TRBD2. CDR1 SGHNT and CDR2 YYREEE come from the germline V gene (reference sequence). V shed 4 bases, J shed 5 bases, and the junction held 6 bases outside the gene matches. The CDR3 runs to 16 residues. In DNA, the CDR3 is TGTGCCAGCAGCCTAAAGACTAGCGGGAGAACCGGGGAGCTGTTTTTT. Its protein product is CASSLKTSGRTGELFF.

V usage is TRBV4-2 and J usage is TRBJ1-1; TRBD1 agrees at 7 bases. CDR1 and CDR2 from the germline V gene are LGHNA and YNFKEQ. The CDR3 covers 14 residues. After removal of 3 bases from V and 11 bases from J, the junction contained 12 bases not matched to a gene. CDR3 amino acids: CASSHLLTGSLAFF. In DNA, the CDR3 is TGTGCCAGCAGCCATCTGCTGACAGGGAGTTTGGCTTTCTTT.

The rearrangement joins TRBV5-1 to TRBJ2-7; 7 bases are shared with TRBD1. This CDR3 is built from 14 residues. With V trimmed by 4 bases and J by 0 bases, 4 bases remained unmatched. In germline, CDR1 is SGHRS, CDR2 YFSETQ. The CDR3: CASSRGQTSYEQYF. For the CDR3, the DNA is TGCGCCAGCAGCAGGGGACAGACCTCCTACGAGCAGTACTTC.

The chain has TRBV6-5 and TRBJ2-7; D is possibly TRBD2 (6 bases). Germline V gene data show CDR1 as MNHEY and CDR2 as SVGAGI. Trimming removed 2 bases from V and 3 bases from J, with 8 bases in between. This CDR3 comprises 13 residues. CDR3 amino acids: CASSYRGGYEQYF. The CDR3 DNA follows: TGTGCCAGCAGTTACAGGGGAGGCTACGAGCAGTACTTC.